Below are 21 T cell receptor beta chains sequenced from a single sample in a study of beta chain features in type 1 diabetes. General study findings and limits: People with Type 1 diabetes carried modestly yet significantly shorter TCRB CDR3s in all four CD4+ subsets.

No cognate antigen is known for these TCRs. cDNA synthesis used the whole RNA isolate, giving expressed TCRB sequences. Profiled with immunoSEQ multiplex PCR; TCRdb holds only in-frame clones, not every one. Altogether some 350,000 clones are present, 9.6% being singletons, with the ten largest covering about 0.64%. Sequencing was carried out using central memory CD4+ T cells from blood. The source is a man aged 30 to 39 with type 1 diabetes.

This clone came up many times. This chain joins TRBV27 and TRBJ2-3; D remains ambiguous. CDR1 is MNHEY and CDR2 is SMNVEV in the germline V gene (reference sequence). Trimming pared 2 bases from V and 4 bases from J, leaving 1 base between. This CDR3 comprises 11 residues. CDR3 residues: CASSLADTQYF. Here the CDR3 DNA reads TGTGCCAGCAGTTTAGCAGATACGCAGTATTTT.

The chain combines TRBV5-1 with TRBJ1-1; D is perhaps TRBD1 (5 bases). V lost 0 bases to trimming and J lost 8 bases, with 14 bases between them. Germline loops: CDR1 SGHRS, CDR2 YFSETQ. This CDR3 comprises 14 residues. The DNA for the CDR3 is TGCGCCAGCAGCTTGGGCCCCGGGGAGGGGGAAGCTTTCTTT. Its protein is CASSLGPGEGEAFF.

This chain uses TRBV4-2 with TRBJ1-2, with a possible D match to TRBD1 (6 bases). Germline CDR1 reads LGHNA; CDR2 reads YNFKEQ. This CDR3 comprises 16 residues. V lost 5 bases to trimming and J lost 5 bases, with 21 bases between them. The CDR3 here is CASSTRDILRRYGYTF. For the CDR3, the DNA is TGTGCCAGCAGCACCCGGGACATATTGAGGAGATATGGCTACACCTTC.

This clone was found a few times. The chain carries TRBV6-5 and TRBJ1-1; TRBD1 agrees at 7 bases. The V segment lost 2 bases and the J segment 2 bases; nucleotides outside the gene matches: 2. The CDR3 extends over 14 amino acids. Germline V gives CDR1 MNHEY, CDR2 SVGAGI. The CDR3 sequence: CASSYGTDNTEAFF. The DNA of the CDR3 is TGTGCCAGCAGTTACGGGACAGATAACACTGAAGCTTTCTTT.

Ten or more counts support this clone. The chain is built from TRBV5-1 and TRBJ2-2, with TRBD1 matching 8 bases. Trimming cost V 4 bases and J 0 bases; bases outside gene matches: 5. This CDR3 has 16 residues. Germline CDR1 reads SGHRS; CDR2 reads YFSETQ. The chain's CDR3 is CASSVDRASNTGELFF. The DNA of the CDR3 is TGCGCCAGCAGCGTGGACAGGGCGTCGAACACCGGGGAGCTGTTTTTT.

The chain carries TRBV30 and TRBJ1-1, with TRBD1 matching over 8 bases. Germline trimming cut 2 bases from V and 10 bases from J; bases unmatched to any gene: 3. The CDR3 extends over 11 amino acids. CDR1 and CDR2 (germline): GTSNPN, SVGIG (reference sequence). This CDR3 reads CAWSTGGIAFF. CDR3 DNA sequence: TGTGCCTGGAGTACAGGGGGAATAGCTTTCTTT.

The CDR3 nucleotides read TGTGCCAGCAGCGTTTTCCGGCAGGACTACGAGCAGTACTTC. It translates to CASSVFRQDYEQYF. This chain joins TRBV11-1 and TRBJ2-7; D unclear. The CDR3 has 14 amino acids. Trimming pared 5 bases from V and 3 bases from J, leaving 14 bases between. CDR1 and CDR2 from the germline V gene are SGHAT and FQDESV (reference sequence).

This clone appeared a few times. The gene calls are TRBV28 and TRBJ2-7; D uncertain. The CDR3 extends over 12 amino acids. The V end was cut by 6 bases, the J end by 3 bases, with 9 bases between. Per the germline V gene, CDR1 is MDHEN and CDR2 is SYDVKM. The CDR3 DNA is TGTGCCAGCAGCCCTCAGCGCTACGAGCAGTACTTC. Amino acid sequence: CASSPQRYEQYF.

This clone came up a few times. The chain combines TRBV28 with TRBJ2-2, with 7 positions matching TRBD2. CDR1 is MDHEN, CDR2 SYDVKM, per germline. With V trimmed by 5 bases and J by 1 base, 7 bases remained unmatched. The CDR3 is 16 amino acids. This CDR3 is CASSTPGTMNTGELFF. CDR3 DNA sequence: TGTGCCAGCAGTACTCCCGGGACTATGAACACCGGGGAGCTGTTTTTT.

In this sample, this clone turned up a few times. The J gene is TRBJ2-3, the V gene TRBV7-3, with 8 bases lining up with TRBD2. Per germline, CDR1 SGHTA and CDR2 FQGTGA. The CDR3 totals 17 residues. The trim removed 2 bases at V and 0 bases at J, leaving 7 bases unmatched. CDR3: CASSLQASGPSTDTQYF. Written as DNA, the CDR3 is TGTGCCAGCAGCTTACAGGCTAGCGGGCCTAGCACAGATACGCAGTATTTT.

The table lists this clone with many counts. The CDR3 DNA sequence: TGTGCCTGGTCGACAGGATATGAAGCTTTCTTT. This gives the protein CAWSTGYEAFF. This sequence joins TRBV30 and TRBJ1-1; D might be TRBD1 (6 bases). The CDR3 runs to 11 residues. Germline V gives CDR1 GTSNPN, CDR2 SVGIG (reference sequence). Trimming shortened V by 5 bases and J by 7 bases, and 11 bases separated the two germline ends. Full variable domain (remainder filled in from reference TRBV30 and TRBJ1-1): SQTIHQWPATLVQPVGSPLSLECTVEGTSNPNLYWYRQAAGRGLQLLFYSVGIGQISSEVPQNLSASRPQDRQFILSSKKLLLSDSGFYLCAWSTGYEAFFGQGTRLTVV.

V gene TRBV7-2 combines with J gene TRBJ2-3, with a tentative D call TRBD1 (6 bases). The V end was cut by 1 base, the J end by 3 bases, with 8 bases between. The CDR3 is made up of 14 amino acids. Germline V CDR1 and CDR2: SGHTA, FQGNSA. CDR3 bases: TGTGCCAGCAGCTTAGGAAGGGGGACAGATACGCAGTATTTT. As protein: CASSLGRGTDTQYF.

V usage is TRBV9 and J usage is TRBJ2-3; no definite D call. Trimming took off 1 base at V and 0 bases at J, with 9 bases between the two ends. The CDR3 consists of 15 residues. Germline CDR1 SGDLS, CDR2 YYNGEE. The DNA for the CDR3 is TGTGCCAGCAGCGTAAAACAGACTAGCACAGATACGCAGTATTTT. It is translated as CASSVKQTSTDTQYF. The full variable domain, rest sourced from reference TRBV9 and TRBJ2-3, is DSGVTQTPKHLITATGQRVTLRCSPRSGDLSVYWYQQSLDQGLQFLIQYYNGEERAKGNILERFSAQQFPDLHSELNLSSLELGDSALYFCASSVKQTSTDTQYFGPGTRLTVL.

This clone has just a few counts. The gene calls are TRBV6-6 and TRBJ2-3; a possible D gene is TRBD1 (5 bases). The germline gives CDR1 MNHNY, CDR2 SVGAGI (reference sequence). The length of the CDR3 is 14 residues. The V end lost 4 bases, the J end lost 2 bases, and 10 bases lay between the germline ends. CDR3 sequence (DNA): TGTGCCAGCAGTTTTGGACAAATCACAGATACGCAGTATTTT. Translating it yields CASSFGQITDTQYF.

The sample holds a few counts of this clone. The chain links TRBV5-6 to TRBJ1-1, with no clear D. The CDR3 has 13 residues. V was clipped by 3 bases and J by 1 base, with 7 bases between them. In germline, CDR1 is SGHDT, CDR2 YYEEEE. The CDR3 DNA follows: TGTGCCAGCAGCTCCGTGGGGAACACTGAAGCTTTCTTT. Translating it yields CASSSVGNTEAFF.

The rearrangement joins TRBV27 to TRBJ1-5, with a possible D match to TRBD1 (5 bases). This CDR3 comprises 13 residues. In germline, CDR1 is MNHEY, CDR2 SMNVEV (reference sequence). V lost 5 bases, J lost 3 bases, and 8 bases lay in between. The CDR3 coding sequence is TGTGCCAGCAGTCCAGGGTACAATCAGCCCCAGCATTTT. It is translated as CASSPGYNQPQHF.

This clone came up a few times. This chain joins TRBV28 and TRBJ2-2; 12 nucleotides line up with TRBD2. Germline V gene data show CDR1 as MDHEN and CDR2 as SYDVKM. With 6 bases clipped from V and 12 bases from J, the junction kept 5 bases outside the gene matches. This CDR3 spans 13 amino acids. CDR3 loop: CASSLTSGRKLFF. The CDR3 bases are TGTGCCAGCAGCTTGACTAGCGGGAGAAAGCTGTTTTTT.

This chain connects TRBV9 to TRBJ1-5; D is perhaps TRBD1 (6 bases). Germline assignment: CDR1 SGDLS and CDR2 YYNGEE. This CDR3 spans 14 amino acids. V lost 7 bases to trimming and J lost 5 bases, with 16 bases between them. The CDR3 nucleotides are TGTGCCAGCCGGGGGGCGCTACTCGATCAGCCCCAGCATTTT. Translated: CASRGALLDQPQHF.

The CDR3 sequence: CASSLILASAGELFF. The CDR3 DNA follows: TGTGCCAGCAGTTTAATACTAGCTAGTGCCGGGGAGCTGTTTTTT. The genes are TRBV27 and TRBJ2-2; D is possibly TRBD2 (6 bases). Looked up from germline, CDR1 is MNHEY and CDR2 is SMNVEV (reference sequence). V was cut by 2 bases and J by 6 bases, with 13 bases left in between. This CDR3 region has 15 residues.

This clone was detected a few times. The chain is built from TRBV6-1 and TRBJ2-7; D may be TRBD1 or TRBD2 (5 bases each). Germline CDR1 MNHNS, CDR2 SASEGT. The CDR3 is made up of 17 amino acids. V was shortened by 3 bases and J by 2 bases, with 20 bases between the two germline ends. The CDR3 bases are TGTGCCAGCAGTGAGTCATACACCGGGACGAGAGCCTACGAGCAGTACTTC. The encoded protein is CASSESYTGTRAYEQYF.

This clone has just a few counts. Relative to the germline gene, one junction end is altered; a read error may explain this. The V gene is TRBV30, the J gene TRBJ2-2; D uncertain. Germline loops: CDR1 GTSNPN, CDR2 SVGIG (reference sequence). The CDR3 length is 11 residues. In DNA, the CDR3 is TGTGCCTGTTCGAAGACCGGGGAGCTGTTTTTT. Protein sequence: CACSKTGELFF.